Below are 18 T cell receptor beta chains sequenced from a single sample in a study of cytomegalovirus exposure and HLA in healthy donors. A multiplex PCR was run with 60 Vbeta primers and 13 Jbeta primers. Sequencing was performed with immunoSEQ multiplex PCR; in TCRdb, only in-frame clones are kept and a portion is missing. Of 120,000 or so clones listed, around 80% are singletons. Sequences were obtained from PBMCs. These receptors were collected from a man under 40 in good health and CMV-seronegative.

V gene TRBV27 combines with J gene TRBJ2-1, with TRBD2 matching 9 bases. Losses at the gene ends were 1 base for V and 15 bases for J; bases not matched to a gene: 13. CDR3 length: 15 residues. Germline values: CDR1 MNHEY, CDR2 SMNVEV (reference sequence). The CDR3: CASSLFGAGGFSPFF. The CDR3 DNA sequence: TGTGCCAGCAGTTTATTTGGAGCGGGGGGTTTCAGCCCGTTCTTC.

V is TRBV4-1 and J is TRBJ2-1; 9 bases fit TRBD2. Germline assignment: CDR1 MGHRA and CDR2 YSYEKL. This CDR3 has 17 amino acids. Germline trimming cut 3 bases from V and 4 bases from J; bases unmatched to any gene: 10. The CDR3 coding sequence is TGCGCCAGCAGCCATGAACCGGGACTAGCTACTTACAATGAGCAGTTCTTC. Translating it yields CASSHEPGLATYNEQFF.

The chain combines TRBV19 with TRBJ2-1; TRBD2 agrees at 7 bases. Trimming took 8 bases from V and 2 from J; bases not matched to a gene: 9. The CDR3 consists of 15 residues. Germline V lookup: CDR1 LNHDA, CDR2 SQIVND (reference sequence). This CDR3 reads CASVRGSGPYNEQFF. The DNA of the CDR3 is TGTGCCAGTGTTCGCGGGAGCGGTCCCTACAATGAGCAGTTCTTC.

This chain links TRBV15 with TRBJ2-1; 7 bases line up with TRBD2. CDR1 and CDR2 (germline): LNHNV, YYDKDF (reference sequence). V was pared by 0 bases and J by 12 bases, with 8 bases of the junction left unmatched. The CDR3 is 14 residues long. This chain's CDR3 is CATSRDRSGTPQFF. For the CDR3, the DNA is TGTGCCACCAGCAGAGATCGAAGCGGGACCCCGCAGTTCTTC.

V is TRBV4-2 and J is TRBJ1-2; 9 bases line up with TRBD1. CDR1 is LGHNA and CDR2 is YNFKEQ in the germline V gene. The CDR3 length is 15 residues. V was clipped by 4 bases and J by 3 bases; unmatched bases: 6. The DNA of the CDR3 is TGTGCCAGCAGCCCCCCGGGACAGGGAGACTATGGCTACACCTTC. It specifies CASSPPGQGDYGYTF.

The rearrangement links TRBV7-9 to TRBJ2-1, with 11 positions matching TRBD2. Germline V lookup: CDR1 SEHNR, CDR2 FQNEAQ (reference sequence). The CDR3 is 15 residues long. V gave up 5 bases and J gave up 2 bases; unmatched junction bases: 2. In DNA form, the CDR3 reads TGTGCCAGCAGCCAGACTAGCGGGGCCTACAATGAGCAGTTCTTC. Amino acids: CASSQTSGAYNEQFF.

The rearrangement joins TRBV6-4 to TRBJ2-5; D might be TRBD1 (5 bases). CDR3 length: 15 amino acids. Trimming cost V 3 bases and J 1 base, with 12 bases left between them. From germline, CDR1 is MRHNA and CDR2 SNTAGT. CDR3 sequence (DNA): TGTGCCAGCAGTGAATTGGCAGGGTCCCAAGAGACCCAGTACTTC. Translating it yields CASSELAGSQETQYF.

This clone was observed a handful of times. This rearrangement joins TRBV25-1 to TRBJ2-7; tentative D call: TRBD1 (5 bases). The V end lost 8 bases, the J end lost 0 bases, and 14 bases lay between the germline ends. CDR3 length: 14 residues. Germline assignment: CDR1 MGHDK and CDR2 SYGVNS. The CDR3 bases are TGTGCCAGCCAGGGCACAATTGTCTCCTACGAGCAGTACTTC. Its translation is CASQGTIVSYEQYF.

The CDR3 protein is CASSSTGTGGNSPLHF. The DNA of the CDR3 is TGTGCCAGCAGTTCAACCGGGACAGGGGGTAATTCACCCCTCCACTTT. The J gene is TRBJ1-6, the V gene TRBV27, with 11 bases fitting TRBD1. Germline V CDR1 and CDR2: MNHEY, SMNVEV (reference sequence). With 4 bases clipped from V and 6 bases from J, the junction kept 5 bases outside the gene matches. The CDR3 is made up of 16 amino acids.

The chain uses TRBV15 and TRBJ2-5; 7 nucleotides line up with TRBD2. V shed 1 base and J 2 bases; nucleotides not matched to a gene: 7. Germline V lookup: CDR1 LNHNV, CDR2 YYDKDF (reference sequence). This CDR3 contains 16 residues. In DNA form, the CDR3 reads TGTGCCACCAGCAGAGGGGGGGGGAGGACGCAAGAGACCCAGTACTTC. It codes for CATSRGGGRTQETQYF.

CDR3 sequence: CASRPSGTGNEKLFF. The CDR3 DNA reads as TGTGCCAGCAGGCCGTCCGGGACAGGAAATGAAAAACTGTTTTTT. The genes are TRBV28 and TRBJ1-4; 8 bases are shared with TRBD1. The CDR3 extends over 15 amino acids. Germline V gene lookup returns CDR1 MDHEN and CDR2 SYDVKM. With 6 bases clipped from V and 5 bases from J, the junction kept 8 bases outside the gene matches.

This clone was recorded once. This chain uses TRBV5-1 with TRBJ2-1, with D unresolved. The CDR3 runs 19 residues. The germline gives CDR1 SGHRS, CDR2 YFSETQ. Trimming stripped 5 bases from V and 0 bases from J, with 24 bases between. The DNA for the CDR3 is TGCGCCAGCAGGAACCCTCGCCCTGATTCTCCGAGCTCCTACAATGAGCAGTTCTTC. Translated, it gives CASRNPRPDSPSSYNEQFF.

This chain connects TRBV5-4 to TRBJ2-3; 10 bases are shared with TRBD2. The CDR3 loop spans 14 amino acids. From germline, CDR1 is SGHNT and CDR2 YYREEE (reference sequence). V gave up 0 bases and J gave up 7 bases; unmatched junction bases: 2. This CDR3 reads CASSLDSGRNTQYF. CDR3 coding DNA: TGTGCCAGCAGCTTGGATAGCGGGAGGAATACGCAGTATTTT.

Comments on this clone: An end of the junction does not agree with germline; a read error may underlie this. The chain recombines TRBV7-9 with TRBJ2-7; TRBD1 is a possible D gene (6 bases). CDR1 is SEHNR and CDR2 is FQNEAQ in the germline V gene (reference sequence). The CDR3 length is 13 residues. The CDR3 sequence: CASSLMNGTPENF. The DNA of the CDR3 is TGTGCCAGCAGCTTAATGAATGGGACACCTGAGAACTTC.

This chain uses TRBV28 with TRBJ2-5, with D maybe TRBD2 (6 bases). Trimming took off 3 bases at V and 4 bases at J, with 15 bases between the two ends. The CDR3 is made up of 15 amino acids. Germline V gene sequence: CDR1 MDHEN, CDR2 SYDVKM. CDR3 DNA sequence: TGTGCCAGCAGTTTTCTCCGGGGAGGCCCAGAGACCCAGTACTTC. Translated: CASSFLRGGPETQYF.

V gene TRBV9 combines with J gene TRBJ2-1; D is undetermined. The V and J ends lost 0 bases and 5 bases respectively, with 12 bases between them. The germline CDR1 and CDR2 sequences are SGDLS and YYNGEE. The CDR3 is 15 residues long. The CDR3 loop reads CASSVATRLNNEQFF. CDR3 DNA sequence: TGTGCCAGCAGCGTAGCCACAAGACTTAACAATGAGCAGTTCTTC. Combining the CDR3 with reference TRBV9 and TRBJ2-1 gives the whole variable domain DSGVTQTPKHLITATGQRVTLRCSPRSGDLSVYWYQQSLDQGLQFLIQYYNGEERAKGNILERFSAQQFPDLHSELNLSSLELGDSALYFCASSVATRLNNEQFFGPGTRLTVL.

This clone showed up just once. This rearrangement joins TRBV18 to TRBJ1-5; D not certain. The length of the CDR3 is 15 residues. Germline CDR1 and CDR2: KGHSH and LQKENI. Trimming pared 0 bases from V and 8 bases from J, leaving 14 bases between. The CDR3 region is CASSPPATSGKPQHF. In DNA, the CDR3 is TGTGCCAGCTCACCACCTGCGACATCTGGCAAGCCCCAGCATTTT. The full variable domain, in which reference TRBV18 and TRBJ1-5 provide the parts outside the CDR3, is NAGVMQNPRHLVRRRGQEARLRCSPMKGHSHVYWYRQLPEEGLKFMVYLQKENIIDESGMPKERFSAEFPKEGPSILRIQQVVRGDSAAYFCASSPPATSGKPQHFGDGTRLSIL.

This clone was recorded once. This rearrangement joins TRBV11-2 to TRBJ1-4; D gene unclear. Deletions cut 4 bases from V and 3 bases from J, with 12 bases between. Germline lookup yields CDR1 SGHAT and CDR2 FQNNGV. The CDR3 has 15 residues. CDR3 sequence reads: CASSSILRSNEKLFF. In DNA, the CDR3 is TGTGCCAGCAGCTCAATCCTACGATCTAATGAAAAACTGTTTTTT.